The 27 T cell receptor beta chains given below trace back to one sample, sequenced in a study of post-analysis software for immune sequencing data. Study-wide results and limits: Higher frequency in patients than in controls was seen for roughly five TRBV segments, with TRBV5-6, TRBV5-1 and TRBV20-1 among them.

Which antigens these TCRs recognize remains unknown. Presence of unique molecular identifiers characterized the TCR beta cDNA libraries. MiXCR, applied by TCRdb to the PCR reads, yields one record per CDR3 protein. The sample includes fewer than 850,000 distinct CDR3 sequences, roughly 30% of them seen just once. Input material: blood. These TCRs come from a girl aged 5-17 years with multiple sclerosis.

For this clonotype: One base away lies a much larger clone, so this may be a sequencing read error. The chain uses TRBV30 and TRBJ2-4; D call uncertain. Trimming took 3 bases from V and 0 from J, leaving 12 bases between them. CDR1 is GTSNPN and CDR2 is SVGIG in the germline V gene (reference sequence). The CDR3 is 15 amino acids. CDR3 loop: CAWRISDLAKNIQYF. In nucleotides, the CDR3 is TGTGCCTGGAGGATCTCGGACCTAGCCAAAAACATTCAGTACTTC.

The CDR3 DNA sequence: TGCAGTGCTAGAAGGGATAACACTGAAGCTTTCTTT. Translation: CSARRDNTEAFF. The genes are TRBV20-1 and TRBJ1-1, with D uncertain. The V gene's germline CDR1 is DFQATT and CDR2 SNEGSKA (reference sequence). The CDR3 length is 12 residues. The V gene lost 2 bases and the J gene lost 2 bases, with 6 bases spanning the gap.

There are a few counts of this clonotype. The CDR3 region has the DNA TGTGCCATCAGTGATACAGGGTCCTACGAGCAGTACTTC. Its translation is CAISDTGSYEQYF. The V call is TRBV10-3, the J call TRBJ2-7; perhaps TRBD1 as D (6 bases). V was cut by 3 bases and J by 1 base, with 7 bases left in between. Per germline, CDR1 ENHRY and CDR2 SYGVKD. The CDR3 extends over 13 amino acids.

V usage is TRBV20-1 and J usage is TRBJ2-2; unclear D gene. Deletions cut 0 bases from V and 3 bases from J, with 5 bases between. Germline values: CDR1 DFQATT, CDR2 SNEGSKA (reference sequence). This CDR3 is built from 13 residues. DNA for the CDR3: TGCAGTGCTAGAGATCGGGACACCGGGGAGCTGTTTTTT. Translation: CSARDRDTGELFF.

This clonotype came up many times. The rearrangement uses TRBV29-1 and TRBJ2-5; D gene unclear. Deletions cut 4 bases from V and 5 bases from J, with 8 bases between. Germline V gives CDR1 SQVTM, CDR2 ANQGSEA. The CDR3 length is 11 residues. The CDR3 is CSVGIGETQYF. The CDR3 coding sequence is TGCAGCGTTGGCATAGGGGAGACCCAGTACTTC.

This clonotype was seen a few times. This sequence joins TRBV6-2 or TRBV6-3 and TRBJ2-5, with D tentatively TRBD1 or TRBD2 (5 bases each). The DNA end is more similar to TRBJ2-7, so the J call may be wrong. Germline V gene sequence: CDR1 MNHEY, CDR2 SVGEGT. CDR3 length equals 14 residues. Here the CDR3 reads CASSYGTRAYEQYF. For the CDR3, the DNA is TGTGCCAGCAGTTACGGGACGAGAGCCTACGAGCAGTACTTC.

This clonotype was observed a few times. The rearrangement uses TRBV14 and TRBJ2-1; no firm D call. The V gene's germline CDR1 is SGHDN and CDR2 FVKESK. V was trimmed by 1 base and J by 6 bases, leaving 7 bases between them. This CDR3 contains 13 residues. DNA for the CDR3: TGTGCCAGCAGCCAAGTCCCGGTCAATGAGCAGTTCTTC. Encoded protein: CASSQVPVNEQFF.

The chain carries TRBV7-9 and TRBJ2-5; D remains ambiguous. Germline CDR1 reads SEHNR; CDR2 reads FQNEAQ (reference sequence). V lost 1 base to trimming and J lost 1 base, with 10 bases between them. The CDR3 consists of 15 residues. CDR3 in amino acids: CASSLGQKSQETQYF. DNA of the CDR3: TGTGCCAGCAGCTTAGGGCAGAAAAGCCAAGAGACCCAGTACTTC.

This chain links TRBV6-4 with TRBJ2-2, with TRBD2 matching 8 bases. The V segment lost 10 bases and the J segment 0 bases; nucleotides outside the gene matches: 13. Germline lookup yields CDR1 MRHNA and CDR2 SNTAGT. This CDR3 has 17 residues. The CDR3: CATQRGLGPANTGELFF. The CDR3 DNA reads TGTGCCACTCAACGGGGACTAGGGCCGGCGAACACCGGGGAGCTGTTTTTT.

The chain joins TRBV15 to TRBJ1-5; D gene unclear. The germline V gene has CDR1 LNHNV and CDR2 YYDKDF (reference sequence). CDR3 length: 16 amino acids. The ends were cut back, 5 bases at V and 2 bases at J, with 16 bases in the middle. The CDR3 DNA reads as TGTGCCACCAGCTCGGCCTTAGGTATTGGCAATCAGCCCCAGCATTTT. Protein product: CATSSALGIGNQPQHF. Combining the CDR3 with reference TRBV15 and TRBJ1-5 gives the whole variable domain DAMVIQNPRYQVTQFGKPVTLSCSQTLNHNVMYWYQQKSSQAPKLLFHYYDKDFNNEADTPDNFQSRRPNTSFCFLDIRSPGLGDTAMYLCATSSALGIGNQPQHFGDGTRLSIL.

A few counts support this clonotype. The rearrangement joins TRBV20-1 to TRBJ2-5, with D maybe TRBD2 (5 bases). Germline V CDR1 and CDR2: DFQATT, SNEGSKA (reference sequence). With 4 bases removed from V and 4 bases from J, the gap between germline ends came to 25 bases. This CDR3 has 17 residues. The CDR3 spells CSANPSPSWTSGETQYF. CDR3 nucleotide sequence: TGCAGTGCTAACCCCTCCCCTAGCTGGACCTCGGGAGAGACCCAGTACTTC.

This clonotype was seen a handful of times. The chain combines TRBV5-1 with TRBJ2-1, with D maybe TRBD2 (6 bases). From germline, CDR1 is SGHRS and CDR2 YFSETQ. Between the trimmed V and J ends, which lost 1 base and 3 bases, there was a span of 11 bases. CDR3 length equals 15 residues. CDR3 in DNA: TGCGCCAGCAGCTTGACACCGGGACTCTACAATGAGCAGTTCTTC. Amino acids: CASSLTPGLYNEQFF.

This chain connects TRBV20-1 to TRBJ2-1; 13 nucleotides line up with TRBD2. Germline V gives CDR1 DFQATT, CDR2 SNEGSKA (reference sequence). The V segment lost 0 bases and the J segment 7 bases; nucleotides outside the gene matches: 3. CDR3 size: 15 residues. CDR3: CSARDQGLAGNEQFF. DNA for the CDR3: TGCAGTGCTAGAGATCAGGGACTAGCGGGAAATGAGCAGTTCTTC.

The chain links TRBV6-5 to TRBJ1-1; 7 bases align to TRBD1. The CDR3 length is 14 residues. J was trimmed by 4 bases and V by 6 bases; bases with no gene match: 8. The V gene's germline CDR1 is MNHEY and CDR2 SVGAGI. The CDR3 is CASSQTGMSTEAFF. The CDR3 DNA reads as TGTGCCAGCAGCCAGACAGGGATGAGCACTGAAGCTTTCTTT.

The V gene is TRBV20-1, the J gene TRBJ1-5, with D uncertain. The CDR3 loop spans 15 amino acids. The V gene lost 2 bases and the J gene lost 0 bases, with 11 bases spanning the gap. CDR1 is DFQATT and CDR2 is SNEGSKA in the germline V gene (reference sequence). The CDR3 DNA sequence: TGCAGTGCTAGAAAGGGCACAAATAGCAATCAGCCCCAGCATTTT. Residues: CSARKGTNSNQPQHF.

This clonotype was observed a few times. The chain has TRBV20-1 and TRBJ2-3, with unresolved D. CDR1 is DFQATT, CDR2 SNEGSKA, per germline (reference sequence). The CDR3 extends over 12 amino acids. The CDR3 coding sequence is TGCAGCGGTATTTATAGCACAGATACGCAGTATTTT. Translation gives CSGIYSTDTQYF.

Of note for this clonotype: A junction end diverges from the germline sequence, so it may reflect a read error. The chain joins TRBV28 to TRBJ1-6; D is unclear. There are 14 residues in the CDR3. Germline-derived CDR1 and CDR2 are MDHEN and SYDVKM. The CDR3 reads CAGSLSHKEGPLHF. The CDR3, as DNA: TGTGCCGGCAGTTTATCCCATAAAGAGGGACCCCTCCACTTT.

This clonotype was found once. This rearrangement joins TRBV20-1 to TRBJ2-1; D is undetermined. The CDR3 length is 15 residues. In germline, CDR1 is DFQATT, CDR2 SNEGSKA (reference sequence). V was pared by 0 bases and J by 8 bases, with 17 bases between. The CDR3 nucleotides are TGCAGTGCTAGAGACCTAGGGAATGGCCGGGATGAGCAGTTCTTC. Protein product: CSARDLGNGRDEQFF.

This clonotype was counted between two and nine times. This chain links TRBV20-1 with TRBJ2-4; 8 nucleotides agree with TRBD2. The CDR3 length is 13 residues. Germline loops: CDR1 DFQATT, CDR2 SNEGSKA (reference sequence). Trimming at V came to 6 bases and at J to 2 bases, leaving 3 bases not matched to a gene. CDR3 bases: TGCAGTGCCACGGGGGGGCCCAAAAACATTCAGTACTTC. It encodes CSATGGPKNIQYF.

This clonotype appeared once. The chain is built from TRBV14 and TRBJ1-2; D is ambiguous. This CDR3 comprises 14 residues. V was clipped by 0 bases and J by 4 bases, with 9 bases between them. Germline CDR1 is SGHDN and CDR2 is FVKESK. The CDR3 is CASSQELSGYGYTF. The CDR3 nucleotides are TGTGCCAGCAGCCAAGAACTCTCCGGCTATGGCTACACCTTC.

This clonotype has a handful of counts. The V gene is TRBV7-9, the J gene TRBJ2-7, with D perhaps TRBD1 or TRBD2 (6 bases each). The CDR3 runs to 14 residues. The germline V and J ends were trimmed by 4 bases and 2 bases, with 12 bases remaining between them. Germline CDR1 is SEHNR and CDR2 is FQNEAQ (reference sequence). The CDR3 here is CASSSYRGAYEQYF. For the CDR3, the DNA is TGTGCCAGCAGCTCCTATAGGGGGGCCTACGAGCAGTACTTC.

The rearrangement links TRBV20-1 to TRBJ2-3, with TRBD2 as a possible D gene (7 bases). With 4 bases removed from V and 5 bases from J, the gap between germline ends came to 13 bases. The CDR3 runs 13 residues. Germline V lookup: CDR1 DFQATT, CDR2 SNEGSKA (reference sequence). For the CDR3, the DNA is TGCAGTGCTAAGGGGGGAGGGCAAGATACGCAGTATTTT. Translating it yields CSAKGGGQDTQYF.

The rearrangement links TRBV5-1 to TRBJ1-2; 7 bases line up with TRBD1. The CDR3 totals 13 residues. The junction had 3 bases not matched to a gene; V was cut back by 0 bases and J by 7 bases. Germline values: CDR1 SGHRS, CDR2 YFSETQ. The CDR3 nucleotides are TGCGCCAGCAGCTTGGAGGGGGCGGGTGGCTACACCTTC. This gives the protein CASSLEGAGGYTF.

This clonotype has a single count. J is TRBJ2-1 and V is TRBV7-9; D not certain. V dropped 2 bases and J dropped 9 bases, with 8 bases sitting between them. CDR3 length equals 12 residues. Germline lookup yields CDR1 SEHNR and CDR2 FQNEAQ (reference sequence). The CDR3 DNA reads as TGTGCCAGCAGCTTACCCTGGGCTGAGCAGTTCTTC. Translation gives CASSLPWAEQFF.

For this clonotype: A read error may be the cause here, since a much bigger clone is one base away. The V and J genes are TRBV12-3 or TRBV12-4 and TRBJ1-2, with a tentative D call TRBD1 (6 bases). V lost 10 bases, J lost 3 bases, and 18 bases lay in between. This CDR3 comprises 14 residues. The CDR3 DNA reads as TGTGCCAACATTGACCCGGGGGGCGACTATGGCTACACCTTC. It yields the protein CANIDPGGDYGYTF.

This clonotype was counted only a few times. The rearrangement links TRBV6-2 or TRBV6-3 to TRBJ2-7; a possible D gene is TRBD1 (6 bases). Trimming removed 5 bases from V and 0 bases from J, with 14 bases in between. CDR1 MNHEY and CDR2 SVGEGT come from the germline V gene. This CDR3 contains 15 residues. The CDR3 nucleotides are TGTGCCAGCAGTGCCCCGGGACACCTCTCCTACGAGCAGTACTTC. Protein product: CASSAPGHLSYEQYF.

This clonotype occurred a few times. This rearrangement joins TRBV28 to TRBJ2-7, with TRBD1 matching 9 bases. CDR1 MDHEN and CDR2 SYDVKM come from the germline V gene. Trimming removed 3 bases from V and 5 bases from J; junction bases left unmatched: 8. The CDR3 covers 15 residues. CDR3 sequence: CASSFSGTGNDEQYF. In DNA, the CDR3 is TGTGCCAGCAGTTTCTCCGGGACAGGGAATGACGAGCAGTACTTC.